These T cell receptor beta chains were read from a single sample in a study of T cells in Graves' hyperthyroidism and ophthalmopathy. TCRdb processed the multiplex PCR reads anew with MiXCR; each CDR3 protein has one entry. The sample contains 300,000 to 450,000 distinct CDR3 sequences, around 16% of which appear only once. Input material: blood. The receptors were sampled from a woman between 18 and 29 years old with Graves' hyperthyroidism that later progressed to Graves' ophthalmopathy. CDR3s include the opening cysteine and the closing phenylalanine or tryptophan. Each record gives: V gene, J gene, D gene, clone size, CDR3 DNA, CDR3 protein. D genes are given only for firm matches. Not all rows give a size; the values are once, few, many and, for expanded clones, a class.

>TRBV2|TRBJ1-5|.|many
TGTGCCAGCAGTGTAGGGGGTGGGGGGCCCCAGCATTTT
CASSVGGGGPQHF
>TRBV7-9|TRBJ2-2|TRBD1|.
TGTGCCAGCAGTTTGCCCGGGACAGGGGTACCCGGGGAGCTGTTTTTT
CASSLPGTGVPGELFF
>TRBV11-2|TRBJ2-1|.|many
TGTGCCAGCAGCTTAGACGGGAGAGTTCACAATGAGCAGTTCTTC
CASSLDGRVHNEQFF
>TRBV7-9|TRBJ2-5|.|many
TGTGCCAGCAGCTCGGAGGTCCTAGAGACCCAGTACTTC
CASSSEVLETQYF
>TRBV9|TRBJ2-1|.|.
TGTGCCAGCAGCGGAGGTAGCGTCTACAATGAGCAGTTATTC
CASSGGSVYNEQLF
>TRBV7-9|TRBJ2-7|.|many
TGTGCCAGCAGCTTAGGGACAACTAACGAGCAGTACTTC
CASSLGTTNEQYF
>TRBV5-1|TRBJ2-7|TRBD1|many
TGCGCCAGCAGCTCGGGACAGACCTCCTACGAGCAGTACTTC
CASSSGQTSYEQYF
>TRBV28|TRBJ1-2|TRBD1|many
TGTGCCAGCAGTCCGGACAGGGATAACTATGGCTACACCTTC
CASSPDRDNYGYTF
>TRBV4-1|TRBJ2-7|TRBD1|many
TGCGCCAGCAGCCAAGATGGGATGGGGACAGGCGTTGGAGAGCAGTACTTC
CASSQDGMGTGVGEQYF
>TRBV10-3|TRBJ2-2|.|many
TGTGCCATCAGTGACTCTGCCCAGAACACCGGGGAGCTGTTTTTT
CAISDSAQNTGELFF
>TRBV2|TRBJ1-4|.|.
TGTGCCAGCAGTGTAGGATGGGAAAAACTGTTTTTT
CASSVGWEKLFF
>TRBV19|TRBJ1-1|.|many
TGTGCCAGTAGTATTCCCCGACTACGGGCAGGGGTTGACACTGAAGCTTTCTTT
CASSIPRLRAGVDTEAFF
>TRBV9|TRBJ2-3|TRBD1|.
TGTGCCAGCAGCGTAGATAAGGGACAGATCACAGATACGCAGTATTTT
CASSVDKGQITDTQYF
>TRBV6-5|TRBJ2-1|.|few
TGTGCCAGCAGTTACTCGAAATTTTCTGGAAGCTCCTACAATGAGCAGTTCTTC
CASSYSKFSGSSYNEQFF
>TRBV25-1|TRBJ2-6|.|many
TGTGCCAGCAGTGAATATGAGGAGGCTGGGGCCAACGTCCTGACTTTC
CASSEYEEAGANVLTF
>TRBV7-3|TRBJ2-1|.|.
TGTGCCAGCAGCCGGCGGGGAGACAGGCGGGGATCCAATGAGCAGTTCTTC
CASSRRGDRRGSNEQFF
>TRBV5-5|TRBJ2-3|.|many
TGTGCCAGCAGCCGTGATGGACAGCTGAGCACAGATACGCAGTATTTT
CASSRDGQLSTDTQYF
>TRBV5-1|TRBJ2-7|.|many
TGCGCCAGCAGCTTGATCCAGACCTACGAGCAGTACTTC
CASSLIQTYEQYF
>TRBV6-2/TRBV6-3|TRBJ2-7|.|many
TGTGCCAGCAGTTACTCGATGGGATCCGAGCAGTACTTC
CASSYSMGSEQYF
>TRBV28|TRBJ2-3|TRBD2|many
TGTGCCAGCAGTTTCGTCCTGGCTAGCGGGGACCTGCAGGGGGGCACAGATACGCAGTATTTT
CASSFVLASGDLQGGTDTQYF
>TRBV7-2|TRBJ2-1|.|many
TGTGCCAGCAGCTTAGCGTCGGCGGGGAATGAGCAGTTCTTC
CASSLASAGNEQFF
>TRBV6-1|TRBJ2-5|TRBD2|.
TGTGCCCGACTAGCGGGAGGACCGAAGCAAGAGACCCAGTACTTC
CARLAGGPKQETQYF
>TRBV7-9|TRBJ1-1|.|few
TGTGCCAGCAGCTTAGAAGGGGCGAAGAACACTGAAGCTTTCTTT
CASSLEGAKNTEAFF
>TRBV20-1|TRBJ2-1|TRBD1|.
TGCAGTGCCATTACAGGGGTGAACAATGAGCAGTTCTTC
CSAITGVNNEQFF
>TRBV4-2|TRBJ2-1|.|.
TGTGCCAGCAGCCAAGATCGGCTAGGGTCTACTACTAACAATGAGCAGTTCTTC
CASSQDRLGSTTNNEQFF
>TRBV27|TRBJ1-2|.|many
TGTGCCAGCAGGCCCTTGGGGAGTAACTATGGCTACACCTTC
CASRPLGSNYGYTF
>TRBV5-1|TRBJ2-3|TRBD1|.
TGCGCCAGCAGCTTGGCGGGACAGGTTGTATTAAAAGATACGCAGTATTTT
CASSLAGQVVLKDTQYF
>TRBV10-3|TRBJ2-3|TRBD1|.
TGTGCCATCGCAGGGACAGGGGGCGAGAGAGATACGCAGTATTTT
CAIAGTGGERDTQYF
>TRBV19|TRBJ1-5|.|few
TGTGCCAGTAGGGGATACGGCAATCAGCCCCAGCATTTT
CASRGYGNQPQHF
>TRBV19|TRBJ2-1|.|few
TGTGCCAGTAGGGGGGAACTTCTTAATGAGCAGTTCTTC
CASRGELLNEQFF
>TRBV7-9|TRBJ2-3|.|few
TGTGCCAGCAGTGGAGTCCCCCACACAGATACGCAGTATTTT
CASSGVPHTDTQYF